A selection of T cell receptor beta chains follows, all from one sample in a study of OX40 agonist ivuxolimab in advanced cancers. Sequenced by immunoSEQ multiplex PCR; TCRdb stores in-frame clones only, minus some. The table shows tens of thousands of clones, with about 94% occurring only once. Source: CD4+ or CD8+ T cells sorted from blood, taken in a trial of the OX40 agonist ivuxolimab. These receptors were taken from an adult with an advanced solid tumor such as melanoma, head and neck, liver or kidney cancer. CDR3s include the opening cysteine and the closing phenylalanine or tryptophan. Fields, in order: V gene, J gene, CDR3 protein.

TRBV4-2,TRBJ2-2,CASSQDWTGVNTGELFF
TRBV30,TRBJ1-2,CAWSVARGYTF
TRBV5-6,TRBJ2-1,CASSRDRTRPSSYNEQFF
TRBV11-2,TRBJ2-2,CASSSRGEGTGELFF
TRBV6-5,TRBJ1-1,CASSYSGWNTEAFF
TRBV29-1,TRBJ1-3,CSALDSDSSGNTIYF
TRBV6-5,TRBJ2-7,CASTSGSYEQYF
TRBV25-1,TRBJ2-7,CASSLSGEQYF
TRBV6-1,TRBJ2-7,CASIKLAGGSYEQYF
TRBV7-6,TRBJ2-1,CASSPRWSEQFF
TRBV4-2,TRBJ2-3,CASSQDPGSTQYF
TRBV27,TRBJ1-2,CASSLLGFYGYTF
TRBV4-2,TRBJ2-7,CASSLLTGQGTYEQYF
TRBV2,TRBJ2-1,CASSDVVSSSYNEQFF
TRBV14,TRBJ2-1,CASSQGAGRLHNEQFF
TRBV7-6,TRBJ2-1,CASSLDFLAGVHNEQFF
TRBV10-3,TRBJ2-7,CAISAGQGDSYEQYF
TRBV7-7,TRBJ2-2,CASSLGRSGPNTGELFF
TRBV6-9,TRBJ1-2,CASSFTGNYGYTF
TRBV13,TRBJ1-2,CASSLGQGQSYGYTF
TRBV7-6,TRBJ2-1,CASSSRPIPRDPKNEQFF
TRBV7-9,TRBJ2-1,CASSFKMYNEQFF
TRBV7-3,TRBJ2-3,CASSLRGLAGSIPSTDTQYF
TRBV7-9,TRBJ1-5,CATGGGQSNQPQHF
TRBV7-6,TRBJ2-1,CASSLEGDGNEQFF
TRBV28,TRBJ2-3,CASTLAGSSTDTQYF
TRBV25-1,TRBJ2-1,CASSVGVYNEQFF
TRBV6-5,TRBJ2-7,CASSYEGNEQYF
TRBV28,TRBJ1-5,CASNLGDTYSNQPQHF
TRBV2,TRBJ2-2,CATTSDYTGELFF
TRBV2,TRBJ2-1,CASSAGQGYNEQFF
TRBV28,TRBJ1-1,CASSFRTFYGENTEAFF
TRBV5-1,TRBJ2-5,CASSSPTGFILQETQYF
TRBV4-1,TRBJ2-7,CASSQVGGTYEQYF
TRBV5-1,TRBJ2-7,CASSPLLQGALPYEQYF
TRBV29-1,TRBJ2-3,CSATGLAYIGIDTQYF
TRBV27,TRBJ2-6,CASSFLALSGANVLTF
TRBV9,TRBJ2-7,CASSVTPGRGYEQYF
TRBV5-6,TRBJ2-4,CASSLQSGGPPAKNIQYF
TRBV19,TRBJ2-2,CASSILAGGFTGELFF
TRBV19,TRBJ1-1,CASSMSDPGQATNTEAFF
TRBV19,TRBJ2-7,CASSPSGLPSYEQYF
TRBV5-4,TRBJ1-2,CASSQPSPVDWNNYGYTF
TRBV4-3,TRBJ2-6,CASSQDGGPGANVLTF